This TCR beta chain appears in the sequencing data of a study of T-cell memory formation after mild COVID-19. Points from the study as a whole: CD4+ contracting clones lay mainly in CM and EM, CD8+ ones in EMRA. The second-wave clones peaking on day 37 were not confirmed as SARS-CoV-2-specific.

On this clonotype itself: The antigen is not known.

TCRdb called the 5' RACE reads again in MiXCR, with one record for every CDR3 protein. The sample lists roughly 190,000 distinct CDR3 sequences, about 11% seen once, with approximately 2.8% in the top ten. The CDR3 consists of 15 residues. CDR1 is SGHTA and CDR2 is FQGNSA in the germline V gene. The ends lost 3 bases at V and 1 base at J; junction bases unmatched: 2. This sequence was found in a man aged 18 to 35 who had mild COVID-19 (a few samples of this study predate the infection). Cell type and time point are not known. The source material was PBMCs or a T cell subset sorted from them (not recorded which). The chain links TRBV7-2 to TRBJ2-3; 9 bases are a match to TRBD2. CDR3 protein: CASSFRTSGTDTQYF. The CDR3 region has the DNA TGTGCCAGCAGCTTCCGGACTAGCGGCACAGATACGCAGTATTTT.